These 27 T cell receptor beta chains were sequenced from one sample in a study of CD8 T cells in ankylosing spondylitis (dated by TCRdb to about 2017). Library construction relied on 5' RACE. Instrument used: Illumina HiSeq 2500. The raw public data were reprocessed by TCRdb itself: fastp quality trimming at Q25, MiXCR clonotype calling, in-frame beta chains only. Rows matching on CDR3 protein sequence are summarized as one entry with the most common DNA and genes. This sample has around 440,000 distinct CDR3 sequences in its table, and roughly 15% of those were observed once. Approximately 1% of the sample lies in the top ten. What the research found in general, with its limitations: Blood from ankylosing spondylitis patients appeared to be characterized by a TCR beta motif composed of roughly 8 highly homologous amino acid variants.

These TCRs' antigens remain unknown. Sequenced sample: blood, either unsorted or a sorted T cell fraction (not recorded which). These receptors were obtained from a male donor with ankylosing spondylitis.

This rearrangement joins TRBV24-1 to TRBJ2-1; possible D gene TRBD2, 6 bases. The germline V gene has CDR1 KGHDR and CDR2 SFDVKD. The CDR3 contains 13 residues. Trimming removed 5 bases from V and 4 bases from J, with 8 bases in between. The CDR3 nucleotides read TGTGCCACCAGTGTCGCGGGATACAATGAGCAGTTCTTC. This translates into CATSVAGYNEQFF.

CDR3 sequence (DNA): TGTGCCAGCAGCTTGTCCTTCAGGGGTAAAAAACTGTTTTTT. As protein: CASSLSFRGKKLFF. J is TRBJ1-4 and V is TRBV5-6; D is possibly TRBD1 (6 bases). In germline, CDR1 is SGHDT, CDR2 YYEEEE. This CDR3 comprises 14 residues. V shed 1 base and J shed 9 bases, with 13 bases lying between them.

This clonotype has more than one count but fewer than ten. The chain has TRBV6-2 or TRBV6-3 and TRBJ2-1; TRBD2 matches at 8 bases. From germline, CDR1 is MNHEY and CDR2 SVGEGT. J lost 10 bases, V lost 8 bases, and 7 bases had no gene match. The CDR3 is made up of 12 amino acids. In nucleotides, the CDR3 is TGTGCCAGCGGAGCGGGAGTAGGGGAGCAGTTCTTC. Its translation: CASGAGVGEQFF.

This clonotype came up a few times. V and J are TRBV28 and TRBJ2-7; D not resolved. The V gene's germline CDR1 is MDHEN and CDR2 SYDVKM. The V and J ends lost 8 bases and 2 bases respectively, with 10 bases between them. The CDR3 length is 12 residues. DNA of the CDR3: TGTGCCAGCGGTCGGACCCCCTACGAGCAGTACTTC. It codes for CASGRTPYEQYF. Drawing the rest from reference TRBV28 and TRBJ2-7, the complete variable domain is DVKVTQSSRYLVKRTGEKVFLECVQDMDHENMFWYRQDPGLGLRLIYFSYDVKMKEKGDIPEGYSVSREKKERFSLILESASTNQTSMYLCASGRTPYEQYFGPGTRLTVT.

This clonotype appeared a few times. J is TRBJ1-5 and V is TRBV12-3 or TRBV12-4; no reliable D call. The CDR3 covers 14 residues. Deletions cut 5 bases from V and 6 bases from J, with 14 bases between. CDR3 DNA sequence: TGTGCCAGCAGTCGTAGTGGCGGCAGTCAGCCCCAGCATTTT. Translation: CASSRSGGSQPQHF.

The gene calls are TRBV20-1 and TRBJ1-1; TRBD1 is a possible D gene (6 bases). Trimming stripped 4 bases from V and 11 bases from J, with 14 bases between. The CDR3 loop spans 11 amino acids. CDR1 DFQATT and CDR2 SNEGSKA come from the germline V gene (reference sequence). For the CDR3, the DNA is TGCAGTGCTAAGGGGGGCTCGGGGGCTTTCTTT. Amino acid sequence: CSAKGGSGAFF.

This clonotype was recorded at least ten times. The CDR3 DNA follows: TGCAGCGTTGAAGATCGTACCGTCAGCTTCTACAATGAGCAGTTCTTC. Translation: CSVEDRTVSFYNEQFF. The chain joins TRBV29-1 to TRBJ2-1, with D hard to call. CDR1 is SQVTM, CDR2 ANQGSEA, per germline. Trimming removed 0 bases at V and 3 bases at J, with 15 bases between. The CDR3 is 16 residues long.

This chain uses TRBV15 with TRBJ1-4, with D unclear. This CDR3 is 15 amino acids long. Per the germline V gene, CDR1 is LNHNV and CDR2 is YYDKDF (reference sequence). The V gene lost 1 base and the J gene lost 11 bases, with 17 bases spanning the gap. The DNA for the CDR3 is TGTGCCACCAGCAGAGGGGCCCCGGTCGATGGTAAACTGTTTTTT. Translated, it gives CATSRGAPVDGKLFF.

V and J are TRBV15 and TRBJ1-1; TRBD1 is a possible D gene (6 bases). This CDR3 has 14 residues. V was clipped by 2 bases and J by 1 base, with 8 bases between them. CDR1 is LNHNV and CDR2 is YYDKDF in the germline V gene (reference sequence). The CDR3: CATSRTGPNTEAFF. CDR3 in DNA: TGTGCCACCAGCAGAACAGGGCCGAACACTGAAGCTTTCTTT.

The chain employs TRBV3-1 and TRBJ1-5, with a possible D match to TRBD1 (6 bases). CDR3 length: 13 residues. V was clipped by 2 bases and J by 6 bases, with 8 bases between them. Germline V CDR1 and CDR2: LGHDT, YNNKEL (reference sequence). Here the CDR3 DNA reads TGTGCCAGCAGCCAAAGGGGGGGTCAGCCCCAGCATTTT. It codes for CASSQRGGQPQHF.

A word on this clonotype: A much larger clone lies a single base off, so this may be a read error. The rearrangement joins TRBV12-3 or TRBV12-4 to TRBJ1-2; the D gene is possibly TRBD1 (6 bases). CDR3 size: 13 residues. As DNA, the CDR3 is TGTGCCGGCAGGAGGGGGTCGAACTATGGCTACACCTTC. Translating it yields CAGRRGSNYGYTF.

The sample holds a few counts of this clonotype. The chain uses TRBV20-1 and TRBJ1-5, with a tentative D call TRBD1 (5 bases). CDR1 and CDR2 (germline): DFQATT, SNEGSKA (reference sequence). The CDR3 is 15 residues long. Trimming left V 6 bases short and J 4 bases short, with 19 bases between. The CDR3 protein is CSAVDPGAVNQPQHF. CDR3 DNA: TGCAGTGCAGTTGACCCTGGGGCAGTTAATCAGCCCCAGCATTTT.

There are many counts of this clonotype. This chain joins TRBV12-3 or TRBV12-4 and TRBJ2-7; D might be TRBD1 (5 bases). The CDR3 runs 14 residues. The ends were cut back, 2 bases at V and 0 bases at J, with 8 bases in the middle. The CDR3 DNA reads TGTGCCAGCAGTTTAAAGGGGTACTCCTACGAGCAGTACTTC. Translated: CASSLKGYSYEQYF.

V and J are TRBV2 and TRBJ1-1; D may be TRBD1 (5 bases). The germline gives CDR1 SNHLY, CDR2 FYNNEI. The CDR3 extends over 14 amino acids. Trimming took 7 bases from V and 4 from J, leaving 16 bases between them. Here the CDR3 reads CASTKGSRATEAFF. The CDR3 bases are TGTGCCAGCACCAAAGGAAGCAGGGCCACTGAAGCTTTCTTT.

The CDR3 DNA sequence: TGTGCCAGCAGCTTTCGGCCAGGGGGAACCTACGAGCAGTACTTC. Its protein product is CASSFRPGGTYEQYF. The chain employs TRBV7-2 and TRBJ2-7, with 7 bases identical to TRBD1. Unmatched junction bases numbered 7, after V lost 3 bases and J lost 2 bases. This CDR3 spans 15 amino acids. CDR1 and CDR2 from the germline V gene are SGHTA and FQGNSA. The variable domain in full, with the rest retrieved from reference TRBV7-2 and TRBJ2-7, is GAGVSQSPSNKVTEKGKDVELRCDPISGHTALYWYRQSLGQGLEFLIYFQGNSAPDKSGLPSDRFSAERTGGSVSTLTIQRTQQEDSAVYLCASSFRPGGTYEQYFGPGTRLTVT.

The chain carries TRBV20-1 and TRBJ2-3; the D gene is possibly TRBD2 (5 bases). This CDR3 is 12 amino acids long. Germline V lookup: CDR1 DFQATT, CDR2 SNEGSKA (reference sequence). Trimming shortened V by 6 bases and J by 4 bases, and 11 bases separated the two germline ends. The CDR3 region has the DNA TGCAGTGCCTCGACGGGGTCAGATACGCAGTATTTT. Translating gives CSASTGSDTQYF.

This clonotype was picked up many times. The CDR3 sequence is CASSQGQGNQPQHF. CDR3 nucleotides: TGTGCCAGCAGCCAAGGACAGGGGAATCAGCCCCAGCATTTT. The genes are TRBV3-1 and TRBJ1-5; 8 bases match TRBD1. This CDR3 is built from 14 residues. With V trimmed by 1 base and J by 4 bases, 0 bases remained unmatched. The V gene's germline CDR1 is LGHDT and CDR2 YNNKEL (reference sequence). The full variable domain, in which reference TRBV3-1 and TRBJ1-5 provide the parts outside the CDR3, is DTAVSQTPKYLVTQMGNDKSIKCEQNLGHDTMYWYKQDSKKFLKIMFSYNNKELIINETVPNRFSPKSPDKAHLNLHINSLELGDSAVYFCASSQGQGNQPQHFGDGTRLSIL.

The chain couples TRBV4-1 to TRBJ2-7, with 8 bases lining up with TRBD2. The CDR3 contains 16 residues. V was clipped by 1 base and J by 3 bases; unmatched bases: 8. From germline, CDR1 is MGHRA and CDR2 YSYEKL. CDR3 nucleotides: TGCGCCAGCAGCCAAGGGACTAGCCGGACCTACTACGAGCAGTACTTC. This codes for CASSQGTSRTYYEQYF.

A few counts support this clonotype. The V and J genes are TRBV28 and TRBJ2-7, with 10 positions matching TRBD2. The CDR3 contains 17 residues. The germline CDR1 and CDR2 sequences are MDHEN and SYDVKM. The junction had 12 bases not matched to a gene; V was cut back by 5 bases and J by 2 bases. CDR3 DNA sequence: TGTGCCAGCAGTCCCGGGGTAGCGGGAGGCCCACCCTACGAGCAGTACTTC. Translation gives CASSPGVAGGPPYEQYF.

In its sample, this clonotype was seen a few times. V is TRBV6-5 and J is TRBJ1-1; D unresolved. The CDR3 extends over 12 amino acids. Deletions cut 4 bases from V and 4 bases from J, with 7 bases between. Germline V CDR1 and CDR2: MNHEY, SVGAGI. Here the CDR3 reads CASSSGPTEAFF. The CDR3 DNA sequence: TGTGCCAGCAGTTCCGGGCCCACTGAAGCTTTCTTT.

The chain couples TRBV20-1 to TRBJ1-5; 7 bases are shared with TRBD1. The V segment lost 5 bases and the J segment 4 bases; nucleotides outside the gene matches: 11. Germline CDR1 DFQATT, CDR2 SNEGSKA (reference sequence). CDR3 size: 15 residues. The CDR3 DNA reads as TGCAGTGCTCTAAGGCCGGGACAGATAAATCAGCCCCAGCATTTT. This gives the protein CSALRPGQINQPQHF.

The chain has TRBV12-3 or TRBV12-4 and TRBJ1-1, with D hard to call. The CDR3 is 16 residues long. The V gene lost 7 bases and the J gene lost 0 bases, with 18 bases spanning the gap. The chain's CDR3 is CASTLNSGSLNTEAFF. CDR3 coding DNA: TGTGCCAGCACTCTAAATTCCGGGTCTCTGAACACTGAAGCTTTCTTT.

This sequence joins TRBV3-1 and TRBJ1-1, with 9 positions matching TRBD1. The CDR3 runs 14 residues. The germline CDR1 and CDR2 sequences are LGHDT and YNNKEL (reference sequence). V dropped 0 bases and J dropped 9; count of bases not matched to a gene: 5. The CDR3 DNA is TGTGCCAGCAGCCAAGAAAGGGGACAGGGTAAAGCTTTCTTT. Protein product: CASSQERGQGKAFF. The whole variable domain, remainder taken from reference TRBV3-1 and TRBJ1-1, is DTAVSQTPKYLVTQMGNDKSIKCEQNLGHDTMYWYKQDSKKFLKIMFSYNNKELIINETVPNRFSPKSPDKAHLNLHINSLELGDSAVYFCASSQERGQGKAFFGQGTRLTVV.

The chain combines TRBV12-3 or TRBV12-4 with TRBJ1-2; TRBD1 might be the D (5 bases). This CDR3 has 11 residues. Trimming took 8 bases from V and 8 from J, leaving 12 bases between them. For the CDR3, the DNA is TGTGCCAGCCTTTCCCAGGGAGGCTACACCTTC. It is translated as CASLSQGGYTF.

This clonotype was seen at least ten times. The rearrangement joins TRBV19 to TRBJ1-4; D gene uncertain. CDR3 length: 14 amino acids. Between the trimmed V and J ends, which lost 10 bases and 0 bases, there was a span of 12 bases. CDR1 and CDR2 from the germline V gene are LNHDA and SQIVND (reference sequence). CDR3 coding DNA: TGTGCCACCCGTCGGTCGACAACTAATGAAAAACTGTTTTTT. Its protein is CATRRSTTNEKLFF.

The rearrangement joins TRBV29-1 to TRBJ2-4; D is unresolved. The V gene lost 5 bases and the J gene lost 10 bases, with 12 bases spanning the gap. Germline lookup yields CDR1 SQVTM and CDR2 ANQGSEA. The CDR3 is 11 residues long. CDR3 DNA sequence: TGCAGCGTTCAAGGTCCGGGTATTCAGTACTTC. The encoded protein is CSVQGPGIQYF. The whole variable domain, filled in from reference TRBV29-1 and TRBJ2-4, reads SAVISQKPSRDICQRGTSLTIQCQVDSQVTMMFWYRQQPGQSLTLIATANQGSEATYESGFVIDKFPISRPNLTFSTLTVSNMSPEDSSIYLCSVQGPGIQYFGAGTRLSVL.

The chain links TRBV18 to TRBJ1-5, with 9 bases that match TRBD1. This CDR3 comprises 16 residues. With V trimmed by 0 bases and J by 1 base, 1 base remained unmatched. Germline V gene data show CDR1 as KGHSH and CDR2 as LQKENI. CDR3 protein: CASSPPGTGSNQPQHF. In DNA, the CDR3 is TGTGCCAGCTCACCACCTGGGACAGGGAGCAATCAGCCCCAGCATTTT.